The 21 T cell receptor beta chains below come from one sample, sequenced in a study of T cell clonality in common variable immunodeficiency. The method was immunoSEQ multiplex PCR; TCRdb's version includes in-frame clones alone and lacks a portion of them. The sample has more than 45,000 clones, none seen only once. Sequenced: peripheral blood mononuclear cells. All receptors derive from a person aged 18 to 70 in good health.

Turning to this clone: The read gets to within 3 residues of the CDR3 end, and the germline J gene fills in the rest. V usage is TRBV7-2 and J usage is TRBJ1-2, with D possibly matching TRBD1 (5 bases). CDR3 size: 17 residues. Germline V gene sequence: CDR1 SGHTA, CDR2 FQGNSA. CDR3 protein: CASSLAGGGTISYDYTF. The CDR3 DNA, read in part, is TGTGCCAGCAGCTTAGCCGGCGGTGGGACTATATCCTACGAC. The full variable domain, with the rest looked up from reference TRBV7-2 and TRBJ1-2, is GAGVSQSPSNKVTEKGKDVELRCDPISGHTALYWYRQSLGQGLEFLIYFQGNSAPDKSGLPSDRFSAERTGGSVSTLTIQRTQQEDSAVYLCASSLAGGGTISYDYTFGSGTRLTVV.

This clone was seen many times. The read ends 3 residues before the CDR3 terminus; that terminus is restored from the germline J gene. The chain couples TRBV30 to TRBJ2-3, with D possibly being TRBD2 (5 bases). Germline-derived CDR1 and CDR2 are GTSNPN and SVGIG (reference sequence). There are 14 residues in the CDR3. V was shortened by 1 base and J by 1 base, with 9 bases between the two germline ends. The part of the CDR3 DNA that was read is TGTGCCTGGAGTGACGGGGTAGGCACAGATACG. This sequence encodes CAWSDGVGTDT. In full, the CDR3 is CAWSDGVGTDTQYF.

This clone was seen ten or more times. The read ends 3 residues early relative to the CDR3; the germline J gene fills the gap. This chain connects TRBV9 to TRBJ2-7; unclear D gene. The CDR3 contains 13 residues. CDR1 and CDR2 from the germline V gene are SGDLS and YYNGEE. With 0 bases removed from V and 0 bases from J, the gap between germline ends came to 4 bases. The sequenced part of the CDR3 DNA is TGTGCCAGCAGCGTAGACAGCTCCTACGAG. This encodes CASSVDSSYE. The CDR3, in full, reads CASSVDSSYEQYF.

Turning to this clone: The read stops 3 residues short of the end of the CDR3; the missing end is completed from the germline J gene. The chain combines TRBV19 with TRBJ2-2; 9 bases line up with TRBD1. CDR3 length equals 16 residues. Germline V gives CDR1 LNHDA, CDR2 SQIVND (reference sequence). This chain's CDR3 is CATNRAPGTGLGKLFF. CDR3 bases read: TGTGCCACCAACCGAGCTCCCGGGACAGGGCTTGGGAAG.

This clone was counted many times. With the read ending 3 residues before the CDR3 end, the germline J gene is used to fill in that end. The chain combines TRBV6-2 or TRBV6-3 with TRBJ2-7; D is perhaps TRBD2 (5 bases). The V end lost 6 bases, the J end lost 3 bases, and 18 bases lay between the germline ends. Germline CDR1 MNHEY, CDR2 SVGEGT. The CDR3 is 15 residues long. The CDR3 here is CASSAGFSKHYEQYF. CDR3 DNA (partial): TGTGCCAGCAGCGCGGGCTTTAGTAAGCACTACGAG.

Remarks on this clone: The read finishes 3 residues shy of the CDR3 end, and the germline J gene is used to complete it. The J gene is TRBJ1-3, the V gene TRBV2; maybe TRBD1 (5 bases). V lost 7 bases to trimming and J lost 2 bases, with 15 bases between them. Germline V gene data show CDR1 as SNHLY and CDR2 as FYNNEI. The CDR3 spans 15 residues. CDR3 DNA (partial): TGTGCCAGCATGTTCGGGGGGAGCGCTGGAAACACC. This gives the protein CASMFGGSAGNT. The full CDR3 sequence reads CASMFGGSAGNTIYF.

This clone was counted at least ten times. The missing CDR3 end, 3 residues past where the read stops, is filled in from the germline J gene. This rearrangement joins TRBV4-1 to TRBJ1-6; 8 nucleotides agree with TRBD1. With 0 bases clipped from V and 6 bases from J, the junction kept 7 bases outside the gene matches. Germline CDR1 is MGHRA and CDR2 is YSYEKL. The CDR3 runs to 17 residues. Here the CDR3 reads CASSQDASGTGNSPLHF. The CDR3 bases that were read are TGCGCCAGCAGCCAAGATGCCTCCGGGACAGGTAATTCACCC.

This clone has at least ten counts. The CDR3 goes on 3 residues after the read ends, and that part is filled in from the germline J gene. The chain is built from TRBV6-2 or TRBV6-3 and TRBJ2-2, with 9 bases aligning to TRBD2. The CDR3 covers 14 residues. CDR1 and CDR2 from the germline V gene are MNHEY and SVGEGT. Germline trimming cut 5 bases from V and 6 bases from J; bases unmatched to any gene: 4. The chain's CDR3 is CASSRGGAAGELFF. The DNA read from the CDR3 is TGTGCCAGCAGTCGCGGGGGGGCGGCCGGGGAG.

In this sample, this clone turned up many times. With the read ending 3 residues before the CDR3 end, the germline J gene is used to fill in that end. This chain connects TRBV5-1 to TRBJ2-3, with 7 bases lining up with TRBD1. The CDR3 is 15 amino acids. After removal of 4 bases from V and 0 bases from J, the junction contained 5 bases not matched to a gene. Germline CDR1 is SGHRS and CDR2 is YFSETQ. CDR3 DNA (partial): TGCGCCAGCAGCAGAGACAGGGCTAGCACAGATACG. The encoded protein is CASSRDRASTDT. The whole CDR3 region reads CASSRDRASTDTQYF.

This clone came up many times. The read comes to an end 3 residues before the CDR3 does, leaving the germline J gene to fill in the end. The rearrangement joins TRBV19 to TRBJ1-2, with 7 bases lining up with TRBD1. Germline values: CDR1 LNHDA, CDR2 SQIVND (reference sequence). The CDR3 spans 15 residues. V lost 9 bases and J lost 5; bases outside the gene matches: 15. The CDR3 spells CASIQTGTVLYGYTF. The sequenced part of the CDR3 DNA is TGTGCCAGCATACAAACCGGGACAGTCTTGTATGGC.

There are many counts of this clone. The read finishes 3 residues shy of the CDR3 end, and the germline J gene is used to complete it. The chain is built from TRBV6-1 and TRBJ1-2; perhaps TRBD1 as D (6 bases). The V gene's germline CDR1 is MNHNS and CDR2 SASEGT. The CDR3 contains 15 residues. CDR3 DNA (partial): TGTGCCAGCAGTGAACTAGCGGGGGCCTCCTACGAC. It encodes CASSELAGASYD. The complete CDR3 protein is CASSELAGASYDYTF.

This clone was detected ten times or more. The CDR3 here is CAISLRSGAFTFTDTQYF. The CDR3 DNA, read in part, is TGTGCCATCAGCCTCCGTAGCGGGGCCTTTACCTTCACAGATACG. The chain employs TRBV10-3 and TRBJ2-3, with 8 nucleotides matching TRBD2. The CDR3 extends 3 residues past the end of the read, so its final part is completed from the germline J gene. Germline V gene data show CDR1 as ENHRY and CDR2 as SYGVKD. The CDR3 loop spans 18 amino acids. Losses at the gene ends were 6 bases for V and 2 bases for J; bases not matched to a gene: 16.

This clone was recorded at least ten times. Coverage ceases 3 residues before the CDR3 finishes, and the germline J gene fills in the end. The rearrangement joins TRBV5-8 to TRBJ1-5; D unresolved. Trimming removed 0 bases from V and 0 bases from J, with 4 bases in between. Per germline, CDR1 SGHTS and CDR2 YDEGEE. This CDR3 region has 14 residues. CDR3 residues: CASSLGYSNQPQHF. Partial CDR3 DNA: TGTGCCAGCAGCTTGGGTTATAGCAATCAGCCC.

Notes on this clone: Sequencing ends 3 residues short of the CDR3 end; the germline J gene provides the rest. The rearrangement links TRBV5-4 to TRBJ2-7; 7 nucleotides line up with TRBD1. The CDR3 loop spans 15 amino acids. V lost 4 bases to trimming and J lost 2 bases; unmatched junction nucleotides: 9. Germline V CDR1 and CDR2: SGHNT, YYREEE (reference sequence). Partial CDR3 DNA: TGTGCCAGCAGCCCCGGACAGGTCTACCCCTACGAG. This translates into CASSPGQVYPYE. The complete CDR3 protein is CASSPGQVYPYEQYF.

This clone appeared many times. Incomplete CDR3 DNA: TGTGCCTGGAGTACGGGACAGGGCAATTCACCC. It encodes CAWSTGQGNSP. The CDR3 in full is CAWSTGQGNSPLHF. The chain couples TRBV30 to TRBJ1-6, with 9 bases matching TRBD1. The CDR3 is cut off 3 residues early in the read; its end comes from the germline J gene. CDR1 and CDR2 from the germline V gene are GTSNPN and SVGIG (reference sequence). Trimming removed 2 bases from V and 7 bases from J; junction bases left unmatched: 3. The CDR3 is 14 residues long.

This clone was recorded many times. CDR3 DNA (partial): TGTGCCAGCAGCATATCCACAGGGGGTCAGCCC. It codes for CASSISTGGQP. Given in full, the CDR3 is CASSISTGGQPQHF. This sequence joins TRBV5-5 and TRBJ1-5; 8 bases agree with TRBD1. Read coverage stops 3 residues before the CDR3 terminus; the germline J gene supplies the remainder. The junction had 6 bases not matched to a gene; V was cut back by 4 bases and J by 6 bases. The CDR3 runs 14 residues. CDR1 and CDR2 from the germline V gene are SGHKS and YYEKEE (reference sequence).

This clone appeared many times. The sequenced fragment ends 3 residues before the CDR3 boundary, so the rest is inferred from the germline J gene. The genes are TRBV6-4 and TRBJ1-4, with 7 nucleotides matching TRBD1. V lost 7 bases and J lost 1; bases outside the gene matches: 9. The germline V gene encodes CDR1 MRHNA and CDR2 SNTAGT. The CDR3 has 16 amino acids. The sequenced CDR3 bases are TGTGCCAGCACCAGGGGACAGCCTTTAACTAATGAAAAA. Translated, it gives CASTRGQPLTNEK. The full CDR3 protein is CASTRGQPLTNEKLFF.

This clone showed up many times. CDR3 DNA, as far as it was read: TGTGCCTGGAGCGTAAGGGGGGAG. Its protein product is CAWSVRGE. The whole CDR3 sequence reads CAWSVRGELFF. The rearrangement uses TRBV30 and TRBJ2-2, with D hard to call. The read terminates 3 residues ahead of where the CDR3 ends, so the germline J gene completes it. The germline V and J ends were trimmed by 3 bases and 8 bases, with 7 bases remaining between them. The CDR3 consists of 11 residues. The germline gives CDR1 GTSNPN, CDR2 SVGIG (reference sequence).

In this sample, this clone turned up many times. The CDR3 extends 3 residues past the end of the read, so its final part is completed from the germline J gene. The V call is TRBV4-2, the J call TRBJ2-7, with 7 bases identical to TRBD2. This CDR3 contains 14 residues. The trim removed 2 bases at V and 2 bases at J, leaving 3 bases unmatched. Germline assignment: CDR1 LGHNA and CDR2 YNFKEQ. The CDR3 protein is CASSQIAGAYEQYF. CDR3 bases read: TGTGCCAGCAGCCAAATAGCGGGCGCCTACGAG.

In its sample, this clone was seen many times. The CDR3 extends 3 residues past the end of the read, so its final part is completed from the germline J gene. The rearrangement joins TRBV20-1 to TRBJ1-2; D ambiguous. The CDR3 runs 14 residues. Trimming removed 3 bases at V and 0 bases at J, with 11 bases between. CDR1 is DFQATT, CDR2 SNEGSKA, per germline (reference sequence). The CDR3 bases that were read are TGCAGTGCTAGGGGTACAGCAACTAACTATGGC. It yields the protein CSARGTATNYG. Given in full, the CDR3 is CSARGTATNYGYTF.

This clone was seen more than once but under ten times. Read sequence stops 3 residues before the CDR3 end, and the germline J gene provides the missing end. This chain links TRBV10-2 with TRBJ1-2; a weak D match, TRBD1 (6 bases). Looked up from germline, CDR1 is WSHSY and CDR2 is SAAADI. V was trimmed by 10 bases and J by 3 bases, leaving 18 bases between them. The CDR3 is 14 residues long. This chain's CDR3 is CATSTGKGDYGYTF. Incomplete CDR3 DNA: TGCGCCACCTCCACAGGGAAGGGGGACTATGGC.